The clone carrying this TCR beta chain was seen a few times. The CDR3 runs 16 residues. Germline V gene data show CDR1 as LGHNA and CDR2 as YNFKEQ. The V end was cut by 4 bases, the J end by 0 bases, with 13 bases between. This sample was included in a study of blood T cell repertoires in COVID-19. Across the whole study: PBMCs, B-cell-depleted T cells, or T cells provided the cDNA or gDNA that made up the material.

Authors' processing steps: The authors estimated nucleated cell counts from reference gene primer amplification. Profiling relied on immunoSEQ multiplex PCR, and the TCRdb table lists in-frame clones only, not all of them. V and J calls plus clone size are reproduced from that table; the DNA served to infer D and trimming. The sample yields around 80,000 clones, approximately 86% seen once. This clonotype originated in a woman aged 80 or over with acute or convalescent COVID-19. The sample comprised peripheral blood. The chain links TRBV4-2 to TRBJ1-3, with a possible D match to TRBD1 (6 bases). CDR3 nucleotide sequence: TGTGCCAGCAGCCTAGAAGGGGGTGACTCTGGAAACACCATATATTTT. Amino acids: CASSLEGGDSGNTIYF.